This record covers a single T cell receptor beta chain. This sample was included in a study of blood T cell repertoires in COVID-19. TCRdb keeps only in-frame clones here, not all; method: immunoSEQ multiplex PCR. The sample lists around 160,000 clones, 84% seen once, with 5.8% in the top ten. Specimen: PBMCs or T cells enriched from blood (not recorded which). The clonotype comes from a woman between 50 and 59 years old who had been exposed to COVID-19.

CDR3 loop: CASSQGTSGEYEQYF. CDR3 sequence (DNA): TGCGCCAGCAGCCAAGGGACTAGCGGGGAGTACGAGCAGTACTTC. This chain links TRBV4-1 with TRBJ2-7; 12 nucleotides match TRBD2. CDR3 length: 15 residues. Germline CDR1 and CDR2: MGHRA and YSYEKL. J gave up 4 bases and V 1 base, and 2 bases lay outside the gene matches.